A single sample gave rise to the 29 T cell receptor beta chains below, sequenced in a study of Ad26.COV2.S vaccination and SARS-CoV-2 variants. The method was immunoSEQ multiplex PCR; TCRdb's version includes in-frame clones alone and lacks a portion of them. Among around 450,000 clones, 70% to 90% were seen once, and the ten largest hold around 1.6%. Sample treatment: roughly 20 received Ad26.COV2.S at low or high dose, single or two shots; several received placebo; per-sample allocation not given. Samples came from day 63 after the first vaccine or placebo injection. The sample consisted of peripheral blood, taken in a trial of Ad26.COV2.S vaccine versus placebo. The receptors were sampled from a person between 18 and 65 years old who received the Ad26.COV2.S COVID-19 vaccine or a placebo.

V gene TRBV7-2 combines with J gene TRBJ1-1; D is unclear. CDR3 size: 14 residues. The V gene lost 2 bases and the J gene lost 7 bases, with 14 bases spanning the gap. Looked up from germline, CDR1 is SGHTA and CDR2 is FQGNSA. CDR3 nucleotides: TGTGCCAGCAGCTTACTCCCCAGTCGAGTTGAAGCTTTCTTT. This encodes CASSLLPSRVEAFF.

The chain recombines TRBV4-3 with TRBJ1-1; 11 bases fit TRBD1. Germline values: CDR1 LGHNA, CDR2 YSLEER. V shed 1 base, J shed 1 base, and the junction held 11 bases outside the gene matches. The CDR3 consists of 19 residues. The CDR3 here is CASSQGPKGTGGRNTEAFF. DNA for the CDR3: TGCGCCAGCAGCCAAGGTCCTAAAGGGACAGGGGGTAGGAACACTGAAGCTTTCTTT.

In its sample, this clone was seen once. The V gene is TRBV19, the J gene TRBJ2-3; TRBD2 matches 7 bases. The germline V gene has CDR1 LNHDA and CDR2 SQIVND (reference sequence). Trimming cost V 3 bases and J 3 bases; bases outside gene matches: 12. This CDR3 has 17 amino acids. For the CDR3, the DNA is TGTGCCAGTAGTATTAAGTGGCTAGCGGAAAGTACAGATACGCAGTATTTT. Its translation: CASSIKWLAESTDTQYF.

The genes are TRBV5-6 and TRBJ2-3, with D possibly matching TRBD1 (6 bases). The CDR3 sequence is 13 residues long. Trimming removed 3 bases from V and 7 bases from J, with 12 bases in between. Germline values: CDR1 SGHDT, CDR2 YYEEEE. DNA for the CDR3: TGTGCCAGCAGCTACACAGGGCCGAATACGCAGTATTTT. It is translated as CASSYTGPNTQYF.

This clone was counted a single time. The rearrangement joins TRBV6-1 to TRBJ1-4, with D unresolved. The CDR3 is 15 amino acids. Germline CDR1 is MNHNS and CDR2 is SASEGT. Trimming took 2 bases from V and 7 from J, leaving 14 bases between them. For the CDR3, the DNA is TGTGCCAGCAGTGAACGACGCGGCGTGAGTGAAAAACTGTTTTTT. The encoded protein is CASSERRGVSEKLFF.

V is TRBV9 and J is TRBJ1-6; maybe TRBD1 (5 bases). The CDR3 is 15 amino acids. Trimming removed 0 bases from V and 10 bases from J, with 14 bases in between. CDR1 is SGDLS, CDR2 YYNGEE, per germline. CDR3 sequence: CASSVDAGGSSPLHF. DNA for the CDR3: TGTGCCAGCAGCGTAGACGCGGGGGGTAGCTCACCCCTCCACTTT.

Regarding this clone: Different DNA sequences within this sample yield the same CDR3. This chain joins TRBV18 and TRBJ2-1, with TRBD1 as a possible D gene (5 bases). The CDR3 consists of 13 residues. Germline V lookup: CDR1 KGHSH, CDR2 LQKENI. V was cut by 3 bases and J by 5 bases, with 8 bases left in between. CDR3 sequence: CASSPDRDNEQFF. In DNA, the CDR3 is TGTGCCAGCTCACCTGACAGAGACAATGAGCAGTTCTTC.

The chain uses TRBV28 and TRBJ1-1; 8 bases are shared with TRBD1. The ends lost 5 bases at V and 1 base at J; junction bases unmatched: 9. Germline V gene lookup returns CDR1 MDHEN and CDR2 SYDVKM. CDR3 size: 16 residues. The CDR3: CASSPGTGKTNTEAFF. CDR3 nucleotides: TGTGCCAGCAGTCCGGGGACAGGAAAAACGAACACTGAAGCTTTCTTT.

This rearrangement joins TRBV18 to TRBJ1-5; 10 nucleotides line up with TRBD1. J lost 4 bases, V lost 2 bases, and 14 bases had no gene match. Germline V gene sequence: CDR1 KGHSH, CDR2 LQKENI. This CDR3 region has 19 residues. CDR3 in amino acids: CASSPRGDRGLYGNQPQHF. For the CDR3, the DNA is TGTGCCAGCTCACCAAGAGGGGACAGGGGCCTCTATGGGAATCAGCCCCAGCATTTT.

The J gene is TRBJ2-1, the V gene TRBV6-5; tentative D call: TRBD2 (5 bases). This CDR3 comprises 13 residues. The ends were cut back, 5 bases at V and 7 bases at J, with 12 bases in the middle. Germline assignment: CDR1 MNHEY and CDR2 SVGAGI. The CDR3 region has the DNA TGTGCCAGCAGTCTTTCGACTATAAATGAGCAGTTCTTC. This codes for CASSLSTINEQFF.

The gene calls are TRBV3-1 (or the pseudogene TRBV3-2) and TRBJ2-1, with D perhaps matching TRBD1 or TRBD2 (5 bases each). Trimming took 5 bases from V and 0 from J, leaving 23 bases between them. From germline, CDR1 is LGHDT and CDR2 YNNKEL (reference sequence). This CDR3 contains 19 residues. The DNA of the CDR3 is TGTGCCAGCAGCAGCCGGGACCCCGAAGGCCCAAGCTCCTACAATGAGCAGTTCTTC. Amino acid sequence: CASSSRDPEGPSSYNEQFF.

This chain connects TRBV5-4 to TRBJ2-7, with D perhaps TRBD1 (6 bases). Germline CDR1 reads SGHNT; CDR2 reads YYREEE (reference sequence). This CDR3 is 14 amino acids long. V lost 1 base and J 3 bases, leaving 11 bases between the germline ends. CDR3 region: CASSLTGSIYEQYF. The CDR3 DNA is TGTGCCAGCAGCTTGACAGGGAGCATCTACGAGCAGTACTTC.

The chain joins TRBV15 to TRBJ2-1; no clear D gene. Between the trimmed V and J ends, which lost 8 bases and 6 bases, there was a span of 11 bases. Germline assignment: CDR1 LNHNV and CDR2 YYDKDF (reference sequence). The CDR3 totals 12 residues. This CDR3 is CATAPGPNEQFF. CDR3 sequence (DNA): TGTGCCACCGCCCCGGGTCCCAATGAGCAGTTCTTC.

The chain uses TRBV7-3 and TRBJ2-1, with 7 bases fitting TRBD2. CDR1 SGHTA and CDR2 FQGTGA come from the germline V gene. The J segment lost 10 bases and the V segment lost 2 bases, leaving 2 bases of the junction unmatched. CDR3 size: 12 residues. In DNA form, the CDR3 reads TGTGCCAGCAGCTTAGGGACTACCGAGCAGTTCTTC. It is translated as CASSLGTTEQFF.

The chain carries TRBV7-2 and TRBJ1-2; the D is unclear. The CDR3 consists of 15 residues. Looked up from germline, CDR1 is SGHTA and CDR2 is FQGNSA. The V end was cut by 1 base, the J end by 2 bases, with 11 bases between. The CDR3 is CASSLGRGKNYGYTF. In nucleotides, the CDR3 is TGTGCCAGCAGCTTAGGGCGGGGAAAAAACTATGGCTACACCTTC.

The table lists this clone with a few counts. This chain links TRBV27 with TRBJ2-7, with D perhaps matching TRBD1 or TRBD2 (5 bases each). Germline-derived CDR1 and CDR2 are MNHEY and SMNVEV (reference sequence). Trimming removed 11 bases from V and 0 bases from J, with 11 bases in between. The CDR3 is 12 amino acids. This CDR3 is CASRGRSYEQYF. The CDR3 DNA reads as TGTGCCTCCCGGGGCCGCTCCTACGAGCAGTACTTC.

This clone was counted only a few times. The rearrangement uses TRBV6-1 and TRBJ1-6; no clear D. This CDR3 comprises 12 residues. Trimming left V 1 base short and J 11 bases short, with 6 bases between. Germline V gene data show CDR1 as MNHNS and CDR2 as SASEGT. This chain's CDR3 is CASSEVVPPLHF. The DNA for the CDR3 is TGTGCCAGCAGTGAAGTGGTCCCACCCCTCCACTTT.

In regard to this clone: One end of the junction is discordant with germline, which a read error may explain. The J gene is TRBJ2-7, the V gene TRBV6-6; TRBD2 aligns across 8 bases. Germline CDR1 MNHNY, CDR2 SVGAGI (reference sequence). The CDR3 loop spans 12 amino acids. DNA for the CDR3: TGTGCCAGCAGTACGGGACTAGGAATATTGGACTTC. This translates into CASSTGLGILDF.

The chain is built from TRBV5-1 and TRBJ2-7; D not certain. Germline CDR1 is SGHRS and CDR2 is YFSETQ. V lost 0 bases and J 6 bases, leaving 13 bases between the germline ends. The CDR3 covers 14 residues. CDR3 nucleotide sequence: TGCGCCAGCAGCTTGGCCACCGGGTTCCGCGAGCAGTACTTC. It encodes CASSLATGFREQYF.

This rearrangement joins TRBV3-1 (or the pseudogene TRBV3-2) to TRBJ2-7, with 11 nucleotides matching TRBD2. Germline lookup yields CDR1 LGHDT and CDR2 YNNKEL (reference sequence). With V trimmed by 1 base and J by 4 bases, 6 bases remained unmatched. The CDR3 spans 16 residues. The CDR3: CASSQGLASGGYEQYF. The CDR3 coding sequence is TGTGCCAGCAGCCAAGGACTCGCTAGCGGGGGGTACGAGCAGTACTTC.

The rearrangement uses TRBV2 and TRBJ2-3, with 9 positions matching TRBD2. Germline trimming cut 4 bases from V and 8 bases from J; bases unmatched to any gene: 1. Germline loops: CDR1 SNHLY, CDR2 FYNNEI. The CDR3 spans 12 residues. The CDR3 loop reads CASSATSGTQYF. The CDR3 bases are TGTGCCAGCAGTGCGACTAGCGGTACGCAGTATTTT. The full variable domain, completed using reference TRBV2 and TRBJ2-3, is EPEVTQTPSHQVTQMGQEVILRCVPISNHLYFYWYRQILGQKVEFLVSFYNNEISEKSEIFDDQFSVERPDGSNFTLKIRSTKLEDSAMYFCASSATSGTQYFGPGTRLTVL.

This chain uses TRBV5-1 with TRBJ2-7; the D is unclear. With 6 bases removed from V and 3 bases from J, the gap between germline ends came to 16 bases. Germline V gene sequence: CDR1 SGHRS, CDR2 YFSETQ. The length of the CDR3 is 14 residues. CDR3: CASTKTLGDYEQYF. The CDR3, as DNA: TGCGCCAGCACCAAGACTCTAGGAGACTACGAGCAGTACTTC.

The rearrangement joins TRBV30 to TRBJ1-3, with 9 bases matching TRBD1. This CDR3 comprises 14 residues. Germline V gene data show CDR1 as GTSNPN and CDR2 as SVGIG (reference sequence). The V and J ends lost 3 bases and 3 bases, in that order; junction bases with no gene match: 3. CDR3 region: CAWRHRGLGNTIYF. DNA of the CDR3: TGTGCCTGGAGACACAGGGGGCTTGGAAACACCATATATTTT.

The rearrangement links TRBV6-4 to TRBJ2-3, with 10 bases fitting TRBD1. The CDR3 runs 16 residues. Germline CDR1 reads MRHNA; CDR2 reads SNTAGT. J gave up 3 bases and V 0 bases, and 3 bases lay outside the gene matches. CDR3 protein: CASSDSTGGSTDTQYF. CDR3 DNA sequence: TGTGCCAGCAGTGACTCGACAGGGGGCTCAACAGATACGCAGTATTTT.

V usage is TRBV30 and J usage is TRBJ2-3; 8 nucleotides agree with TRBD1. Per germline, CDR1 GTSNPN and CDR2 SVGIG (reference sequence). The V gene end was trimmed by 4 bases and the J gene end by 2 bases; junction bases not matched to a gene: 8. The CDR3 length is 15 residues. DNA of the CDR3: TGTGCCTGGAACCCCCGGGACAGGTTCACAGATACGCAGTATTTT. This gives the protein CAWNPRDRFTDTQYF.

The V call is TRBV5-8, the J call TRBJ2-7, with TRBD1 matching 11 bases. The V gene end was trimmed by 2 bases and the J gene end by 5 bases; junction bases not matched to a gene: 6. Per germline, CDR1 SGHTS and CDR2 YDEGEE. The CDR3 totals 15 residues. CDR3 region: CASSFLGQGADEQYF. CDR3 coding DNA: TGTGCCAGCAGCTTCTTAGGACAGGGGGCGGACGAGCAGTACTTC.

This clone was counted only a few times. The CDR3, as DNA: TGTGCCAGCAGCACGGGACAGGGAAACACCATATATTTT. Translation gives CASSTGQGNTIYF. The chain is built from TRBV7-2 and TRBJ1-3; TRBD1 aligns across 7 bases. CDR3 length: 13 residues. Germline V gene sequence: CDR1 SGHTA, CDR2 FQGNSA. Trimming took 5 bases from V and 4 from J; bases not matched to a gene: 2.

The chain carries TRBV28 and TRBJ2-7; D not resolved. Germline assignment: CDR1 MDHEN and CDR2 SYDVKM. V lost 5 bases and J lost 0, with 14 bases in between. This CDR3 has 15 residues. CDR3 loop: CASSRFPESSYEQYF. The DNA of the CDR3 is TGTGCCAGCAGTCGTTTCCCCGAAAGCTCCTACGAGCAGTACTTC.

CDR3 residues: CASSSSGGEAFF. CDR3 DNA sequence: TGCGCCAGCAGCTCAAGTGGGGGTGAAGCTTTCTTT. The chain links TRBV5-1 to TRBJ1-1, with D perhaps matching TRBD1 (5 bases). Germline CDR1 and CDR2: SGHRS and YFSETQ. Trimming shortened V by 3 bases and J by 7 bases, and 10 bases separated the two germline ends. This CDR3 comprises 12 residues.